What follows describes a single TCR beta chain. Its specificity is unknown. Primers used in a second PCR of about 6 to 12 cycles were a sample-barcoded 5' primer and a J-beta primer mix. Each sample provided no less than 2.5 million CDR3-containing paired-end reads. TCRdb reprocessed the 5' RACE reads with MiXCR, giving one entry per CDR3 protein. Among 1.4 million to 1.5 million distinct CDR3 sequences listed, approximately 42% were seen once. This entry comes from a study of blood T cells in healthy people across ages. Broader study findings: Among T cells, TCR beta diversity per million cells dropped roughly linearly as age rose.

V dropped 0 bases and J dropped 4 bases, with 15 bases sitting between them. Per germline, CDR1 LGHDT and CDR2 YNNKEL (reference sequence). CDR3 size: 16 residues. The gene calls are TRBV3-1 and TRBJ1-2, with D possibly being TRBD1 (6 bases). Sequencing input: blood. The sequence came from a woman in her late teens or twenties in good health. The CDR3: CASSQDLGAGSYGYTF. DNA for the CDR3: TGTGCCAGCAGCCAAGATCTGGGGGCAGGAAGCTATGGCTACACCTTC.